This TCR beta chain emerged from a study of blood T cell repertoires in COVID-19. About the research overall: The United States, Italy and Spain supplied acute and convalescent COVID-19 samples. From T cells, B-cell-depleted T cells, or PBMCs came the material, which was cDNA or gDNA.

V lost 0 bases and J 4 bases, leaving 7 bases between the germline ends. CDR1 SGDLS and CDR2 YYNGEE come from the germline V gene. The CDR3 loop spans 13 amino acids. Per the authors' pipeline: Amplification of reference gene primers provided the estimated nucleated cell counts. The protocol was immunoSEQ multiplex PCR, while the TCRdb copy is restricted to in-frame clones and leaves out a portion. Clone size and the V and J calls come from that table; the DNA yielded D and trimming. The data hold 50,000 to 85,000 clones, with roughly nine tenths observed a single time. This receptor was taken from a human donor in a cohort sampled during active COVID-19. Material: peripheral blood. J is TRBJ1-2 and V is TRBV9, with D perhaps matching TRBD1 (6 bases). CDR3 sequence: CASSVVGAYGYTF. In DNA form, the CDR3 reads TGTGCCAGCAGCGTAGTGGGGGCCTATGGCTACACCTTC. The full variable domain, completed using reference TRBV9 and TRBJ1-2, is DSGVTQTPKHLITATGQRVTLRCSPRSGDLSVYWYQQSLDQGLQFLIQYYNGEERAKGNILERFSAQQFPDLHSELNLSSLELGDSALYFCASSVVGAYGYTFGSGTRLTVV.